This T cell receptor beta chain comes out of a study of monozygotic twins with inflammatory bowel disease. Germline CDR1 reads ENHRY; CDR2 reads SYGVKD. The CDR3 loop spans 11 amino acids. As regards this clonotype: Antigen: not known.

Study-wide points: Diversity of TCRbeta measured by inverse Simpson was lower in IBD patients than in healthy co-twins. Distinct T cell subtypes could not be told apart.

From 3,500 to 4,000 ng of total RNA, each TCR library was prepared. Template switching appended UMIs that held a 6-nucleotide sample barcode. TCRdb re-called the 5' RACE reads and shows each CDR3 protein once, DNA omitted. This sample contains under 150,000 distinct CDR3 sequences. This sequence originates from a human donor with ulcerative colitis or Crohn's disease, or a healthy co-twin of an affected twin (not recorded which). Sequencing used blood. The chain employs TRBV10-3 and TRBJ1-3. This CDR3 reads CASSYGNTIYF.